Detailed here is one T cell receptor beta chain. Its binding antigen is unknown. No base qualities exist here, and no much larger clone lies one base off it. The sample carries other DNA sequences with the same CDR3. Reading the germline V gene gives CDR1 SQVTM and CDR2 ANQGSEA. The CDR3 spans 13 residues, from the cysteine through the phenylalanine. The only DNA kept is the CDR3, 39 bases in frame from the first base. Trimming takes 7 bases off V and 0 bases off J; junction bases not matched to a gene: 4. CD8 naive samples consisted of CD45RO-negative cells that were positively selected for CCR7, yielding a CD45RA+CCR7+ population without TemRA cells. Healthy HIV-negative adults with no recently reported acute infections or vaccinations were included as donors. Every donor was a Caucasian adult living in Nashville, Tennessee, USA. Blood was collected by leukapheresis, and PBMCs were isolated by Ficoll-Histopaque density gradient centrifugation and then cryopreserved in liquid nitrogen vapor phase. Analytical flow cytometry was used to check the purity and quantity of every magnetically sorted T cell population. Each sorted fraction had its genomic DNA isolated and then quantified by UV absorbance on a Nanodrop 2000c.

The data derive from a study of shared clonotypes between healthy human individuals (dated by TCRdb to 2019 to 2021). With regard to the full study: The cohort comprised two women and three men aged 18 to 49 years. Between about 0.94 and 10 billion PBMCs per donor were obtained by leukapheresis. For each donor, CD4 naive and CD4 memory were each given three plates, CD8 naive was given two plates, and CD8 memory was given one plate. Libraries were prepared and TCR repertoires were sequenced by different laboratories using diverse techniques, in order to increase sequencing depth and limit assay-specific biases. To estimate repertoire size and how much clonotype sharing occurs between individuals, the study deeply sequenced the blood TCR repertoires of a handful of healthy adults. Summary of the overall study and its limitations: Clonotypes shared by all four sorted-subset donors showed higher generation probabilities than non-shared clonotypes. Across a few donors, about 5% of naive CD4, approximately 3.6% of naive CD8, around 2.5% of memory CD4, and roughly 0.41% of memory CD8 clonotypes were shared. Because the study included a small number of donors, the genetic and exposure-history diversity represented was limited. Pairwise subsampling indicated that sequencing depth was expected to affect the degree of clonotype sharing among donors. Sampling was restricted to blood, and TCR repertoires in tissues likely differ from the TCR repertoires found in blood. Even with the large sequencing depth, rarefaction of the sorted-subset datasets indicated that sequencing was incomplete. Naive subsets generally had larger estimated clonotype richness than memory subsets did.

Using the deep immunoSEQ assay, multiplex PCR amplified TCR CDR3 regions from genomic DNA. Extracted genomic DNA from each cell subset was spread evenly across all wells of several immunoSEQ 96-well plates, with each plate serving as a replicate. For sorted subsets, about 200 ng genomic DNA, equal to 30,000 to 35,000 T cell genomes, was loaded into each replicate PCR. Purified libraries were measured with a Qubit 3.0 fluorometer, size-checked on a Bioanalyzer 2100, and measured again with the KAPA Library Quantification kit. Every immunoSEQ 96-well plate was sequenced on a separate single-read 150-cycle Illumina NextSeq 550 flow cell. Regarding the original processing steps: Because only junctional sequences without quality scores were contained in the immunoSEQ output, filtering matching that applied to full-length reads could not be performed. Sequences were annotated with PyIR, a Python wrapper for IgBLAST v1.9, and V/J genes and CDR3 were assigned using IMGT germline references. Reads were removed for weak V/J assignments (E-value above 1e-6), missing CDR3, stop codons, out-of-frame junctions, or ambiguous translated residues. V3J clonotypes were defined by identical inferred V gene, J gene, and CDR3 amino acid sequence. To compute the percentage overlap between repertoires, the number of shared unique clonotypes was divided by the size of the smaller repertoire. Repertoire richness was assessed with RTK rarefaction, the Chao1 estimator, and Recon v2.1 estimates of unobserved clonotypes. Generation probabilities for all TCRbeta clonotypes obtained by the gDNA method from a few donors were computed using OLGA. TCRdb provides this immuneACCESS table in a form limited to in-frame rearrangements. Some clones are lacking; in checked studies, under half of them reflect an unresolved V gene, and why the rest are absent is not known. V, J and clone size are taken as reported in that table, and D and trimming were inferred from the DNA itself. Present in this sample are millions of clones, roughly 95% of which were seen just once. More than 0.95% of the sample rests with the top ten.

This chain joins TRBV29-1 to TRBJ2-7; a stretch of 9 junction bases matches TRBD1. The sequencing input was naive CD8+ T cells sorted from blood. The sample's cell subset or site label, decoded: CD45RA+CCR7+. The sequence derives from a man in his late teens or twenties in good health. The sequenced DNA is TGCAGCGCAACAGGGGGCAGCTCCTACGAGCAGTACTTC. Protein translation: CSATGGSSYEQYF.